Each of the 8 T cell receptor beta chains below was sequenced from the same sample in a study of blood T cell repertoires in COVID-19. Clones were sequenced by immunoSEQ multiplex PCR, and TCRdb holds only the in-frame ones, with some missing. The data contain about 190,000 clones, over 75% of them singletons. Material: peripheral blood. The receptors stem from a woman aged 45-65 years with acute or convalescent COVID-19.

This sequence joins TRBV5-1 and TRBJ2-1; 7 positions match TRBD2. The CDR3 consists of 15 residues. After removal of 2 bases from V and 2 bases from J, the junction contained 4 bases not matched to a gene. CDR1 SGHRS and CDR2 YFSETQ come from the germline V gene. The CDR3 nucleotides are TGCGCCAGCAGCTTCGCGAGCGGGACCTACAATGAGCAGTTCTTC. Protein product: CASSFASGTYNEQFF. Filled out from reference TRBV5-1 and TRBJ2-1, the complete variable domain reads KAGVTQTPRYLIKTRGQQVTLSCSPISGHRSVSWYQQTPGQGLQFLFEYFSETQRNKGNFPGRFSGRQFSNSRSEMNVSTLELGDSALYLCASSFASGTYNEQFFGPGTRLTVL.

A note on this clone: The sample holds other DNA sequences that translate to the same CDR3. V is TRBV7-2 and J is TRBJ2-7, with TRBD1 matching 9 bases. The CDR3 covers 14 residues. Germline values: CDR1 SGHTA, CDR2 FQGNSA. Trimming took 4 bases from V and 2 from J; bases not matched to a gene: 3. DNA for the CDR3: TGTGCCAGCAGCTCACGACAGGGGGCCTACGAGCAGTACTTC. Translating gives CASSSRQGAYEQYF.

V usage is TRBV27 and J usage is TRBJ1-1, with 9 bases that match TRBD1. The ends lost 3 bases at V and 6 bases at J; junction bases unmatched: 2. Germline CDR1 reads MNHEY; CDR2 reads SMNVEV (reference sequence). CDR3 size: 13 residues. The CDR3 reads CASSFRQGAEAFF. As DNA, the CDR3 is TGTGCCAGCAGTTTCCGACAGGGGGCTGAAGCTTTCTTT.

J is TRBJ1-6 and V is TRBV7-2; 7 positions match TRBD1. This CDR3 has 14 amino acids. The V segment lost 5 bases and the J segment 10 bases; nucleotides outside the gene matches: 8. CDR1 SGHTA and CDR2 FQGNSA come from the germline V gene. The CDR3 is CASSPDRAGSPLHF. The CDR3 DNA is TGTGCCAGCAGCCCCGACAGGGCCGGGTCACCCCTCCACTTT.

This chain's CDR3 is CASRSLAGGAYNEQFF. The CDR3 DNA follows: TGCGCCAGCAGATCCCTAGCGGGAGGGGCCTACAATGAGCAGTTCTTC. The chain recombines TRBV5-1 with TRBJ2-1, with TRBD2 matching 12 bases. Germline V CDR1 and CDR2: SGHRS, YFSETQ. The V and J ends lost 5 bases and 2 bases, in that order; junction bases with no gene match: 5. The CDR3 spans 16 residues.

The rearrangement uses TRBV5-1 and TRBJ2-5, with 12 bases lining up with TRBD2. Germline values: CDR1 SGHRS, CDR2 YFSETQ. Trimming cost V 5 bases and J 4 bases; bases outside gene matches: 3. This CDR3 has 14 amino acids. For the CDR3, the DNA is TGCGCCAGCAGGGCTAGCGGGGGGGCAGAGACCCAGTACTTC. The encoded protein is CASRASGGAETQYF.

Only one count was recorded for this clone. This rearrangement joins TRBV3-1 (or the pseudogene TRBV3-2) to TRBJ2-1; TRBD2 matches at 10 bases. The CDR3 spans 17 residues. J was trimmed by 4 bases and V by 0 bases; bases with no gene match: 6. The V gene's germline CDR1 is LGHDT and CDR2 YNNKEL (reference sequence). CDR3: CASSQDISGGLYNEQFF. The CDR3 DNA reads TGTGCCAGCAGCCAAGATATTAGCGGGGGGCTATACAATGAGCAGTTCTTC.

The gene calls are TRBV6-6 and TRBJ1-1, with 8 bases that match TRBD1. Losses at the gene ends were 4 bases for V and 5 bases for J; bases not matched to a gene: 12. The CDR3 length is 16 residues. Germline CDR1 is MNHNY and CDR2 is SVGAGI (reference sequence). The CDR3 reads CASSSRQGAWETEAFF. CDR3 DNA sequence: TGTGCCAGCAGTTCGCGTCAGGGGGCCTGGGAGACTGAAGCTTTCTTT.